This passage covers 6 T cell receptor beta chains from one sample sequenced in a study of cytomegalovirus exposure and HLA in healthy donors. PCR amplification relied on 60 Vbeta primers (plus 13 Jbeta primers). The assay was immunoSEQ multiplex PCR, and TCRdb's table has in-frame clones only and misses some. The table records around 100,000 clones, 70% of them present only once. The specimen was PBMCs. These receptors all come from a man under 40 in good health and CMV-seropositive.

The CDR3 bases are TGTGCCAGCAGCTGGATAAACGGGATCCAAGAGACCCAGTACTTC. It encodes CASSWINGIQETQYF. J is TRBJ2-5 and V is TRBV7-2; D is possibly TRBD2 (5 bases). Germline lookup yields CDR1 SGHTA and CDR2 FQGNSA. Trimming shortened V by 4 bases and J by 1 base, and 13 bases separated the two germline ends. This CDR3 is 15 amino acids long.

The chain's CDR3 is CASSEVAGDNQPQHF. The CDR3, as DNA: TGTGCCAGCAGTGAAGTGGCAGGGGACAATCAGCCCCAGCATTTT. The chain couples TRBV6-1 to TRBJ1-5; tentative D call: TRBD1 (6 bases). V lost 1 base and J 3 bases, leaving 10 bases between the germline ends. The CDR3 is 15 residues long. Germline V lookup: CDR1 MNHNS, CDR2 SASEGT.

About this clone: This specimen includes other DNA sequences encoding the same CDR3. V is TRBV29-1 and J is TRBJ2-5; D is ambiguous. CDR3 length: 11 residues. Germline V gene data show CDR1 as SQVTM and CDR2 as ANQGSEA. Trimming cost V 2 bases and J 1 base, with 2 bases left between them. The CDR3 DNA sequence: TGCAGCGTTGAACGCCAAGAGACCCAGTACTTC. Protein product: CSVERQETQYF.

CDR3 sequence (DNA): TGTGCCAGCAGTTCCGTCTCCTATAATTCACCCCTCCACTTT. Translation: CASSSVSYNSPLHF. The chain uses TRBV27 and TRBJ1-6; D unclear. Germline V gene data show CDR1 as MNHEY and CDR2 as SMNVEV (reference sequence). The CDR3 is 14 amino acids. Trimming removed 4 bases from V and 0 bases from J, with 4 bases in between.

This chain uses TRBV7-2 with TRBJ2-3, with 9 bases identical to TRBD2. The CDR3 loop spans 18 amino acids. With V trimmed by 1 base and J by 1 base, 9 bases remained unmatched. Germline V gene lookup returns CDR1 SGHTA and CDR2 FQGNSA. CDR3 DNA sequence: TGTGCCAGCAGCTTAGACCTAGCGGGGCAGTGGGGCACAGATACGCAGTATTTT. Translation: CASSLDLAGQWGTDTQYF. Supplemented by reference TRBV7-2 and TRBJ2-3, the full variable domain reads GAGVSQSPSNKVTEKGKDVELRCDPISGHTALYWYRQSLGQGLEFLIYFQGNSAPDKSGLPSDRFSAERTGGSVSTLTIQRTQQEDSAVYLCASSLDLAGQWGTDTQYFGPGTRLTVL.

The V and J genes are TRBV12-5 and TRBJ2-7, with D perhaps matching TRBD2 (5 bases). With 6 bases removed from V and 2 bases from J, the gap between germline ends came to 20 bases. CDR1 and CDR2 (germline): LGHNT, FRNRAP. This CDR3 comprises 16 residues. Here the CDR3 reads CASGPQPGYSPYEQYF. The CDR3 nucleotides are TGTGCTAGTGGCCCCCAACCGGGATACTCTCCCTACGAGCAGTACTTC.